Following are 27 T cell receptor beta chains from one sample sequenced in a study of T cell repertoires in cytomegalovirus infection. TCRdb reprocessed the reads via MiXCR and lists one record per CDR3 protein. Altogether about 740,000 distinct CDR3 sequences are present, less than 40% being singletons, with the ten largest covering around 2.8%. Sequencing was performed on PBMCs. These receptor sequences come from a human donor in good health (CMV status not recorded). Some clones in this sample may be carry-over from other donors' samples.

A remark on this clonotype: The final CDR3 position lacks the conserved phenylalanine or tryptophan, pointing to a likely read error. The chain has TRBV4-1 and TRBJ1-2; 7 nucleotides agree with TRBD1. The CDR3 sequence is 15 residues long. Germline-derived CDR1 and CDR2 are MGHRA and YSYEKL. CDR3 residues: CASSYVQGTTSGYTS. The CDR3 nucleotides are TGTGCCAGCAGCTACGTACAGGGGACGACGTCTGGCTACACCTCC.

This clonotype has only a few counts. The genes are TRBV7-2 and TRBJ1-3; D is uncertain. Looked up from germline, CDR1 is SGHTA and CDR2 is FQGNSA. V was cut by 3 bases and J by 9 bases, with 15 bases left in between. This CDR3 spans 14 amino acids. CDR3 in amino acids: CASSFSDTRPTIYF. DNA for the CDR3: TGTGCCAGCAGCTTTAGTGACACTAGACCCACCATATATTTT.

In the case of this clonotype: A read error may be the cause here, since a much bigger clone is one base away. The chain couples TRBV28 to TRBJ2-4, with a possible D match to TRBD1 (6 bases). CDR3 size: 14 residues. Germline V gene lookup returns CDR1 MDHEN and CDR2 SYDVKM. This chain's CDR3 is CASYSGVAKNSQYF. In nucleotides, the CDR3 is TGTGCCAGCTACTCAGGGGTAGCCAAAAACAGTCAGTACTTC.

This clonotype was counted once. At one end the junction does not follow the germline gene, possibly because of a read error. J is TRBJ2-3 and V is TRBV12-3 or TRBV12-4, with 9 bases lining up with TRBD1. The CDR3 totals 16 residues. CDR3 nucleotides: TGTGCCAGCAGCTCCAGGACAGGGGACGGGTCCGATACGCAGTCTTTT. Its translation is CASSSRTGDGSDTQSF.

This chain links TRBV28 with TRBJ2-7; 7 positions agree with TRBD2. CDR1 and CDR2 (germline): MDHEN, SYDVKM. The J segment lost 2 bases and the V segment lost 5 bases, leaving 12 bases of the junction unmatched. The CDR3 consists of 16 residues. Here the CDR3 DNA reads TGTGCCAGCAGTCCCTCGGGTCTAGCGGAAACCTACGAGCAGTACTTC. Protein product: CASSPSGLAETYEQYF. Combining the CDR3 with reference TRBV28 and TRBJ2-7 gives the whole variable domain DVKVTQSSRYLVKRTGEKVFLECVQDMDHENMFWYRQDPGLGLRLIYFSYDVKMKEKGDIPEGYSVSREKKERFSLILESASTNQTSMYLCASSPSGLAETYEQYFGPGTRLTVT.

This clonotype was seen many times. The chain has TRBV7-3 and TRBJ2-7; D not resolved. The germline V gene encodes CDR1 SGHTA and CDR2 FQGTGA. Trimming stripped 0 bases from V and 3 bases from J, with 9 bases between. The CDR3 consists of 14 residues. The CDR3 DNA is TGTGCCAGCAGCTTAACGGGGAAGGTCTACGAGCAGTACTTC. As protein: CASSLTGKVYEQYF.

The chain couples TRBV6-6 to TRBJ1-2; 9 bases are shared with TRBD1. The germline gives CDR1 MNHNY, CDR2 SVGAGI (reference sequence). This CDR3 spans 14 amino acids. With 2 bases clipped from V and 4 bases from J, the junction kept 2 bases outside the gene matches. CDR3 in DNA: TGTGCCAGCAGTTACAGGGGACAGGGCTATGGCTACACCTTC. This translates into CASSYRGQGYGYTF.

This clonotype has just a few counts. V and J are TRBV28 and TRBJ1-1; D perhaps matches TRBD1 (5 bases). Germline CDR1 is MDHEN and CDR2 is SYDVKM. The ends were cut back, 6 bases at V and 2 bases at J, with 13 bases in the middle. This CDR3 is 14 amino acids long. CDR3 sequence (DNA): TGTGCCAGCAGCCAGACAGCTCTTAACACTGAAGCTTTCTTT. It specifies CASSQTALNTEAFF.

This clonotype was detected only a few times. The rearrangement uses TRBV6-1 and TRBJ1-5; TRBD1 aligns across 8 bases. The CDR3 loop spans 16 amino acids. Germline V gives CDR1 MNHNS, CDR2 SASEGT. J lost 4 bases, V lost 2 bases, and 7 bases had no gene match. The CDR3 sequence: CASSEIGQGANQPQHF. The CDR3 bases are TGTGCCAGCAGTGAAATAGGTCAGGGGGCGAATCAGCCCCAGCATTTT.

A remark on this clonotype: A much more abundant neighbour one base away suggests this may be a read error. The chain carries TRBV5-6 and TRBJ1-1, with a tentative D call TRBD1 (5 bases). This CDR3 is 13 amino acids long. From germline, CDR1 is SGHDT and CDR2 YYEEEE. V was pared by 2 bases and J by 3 bases, with 8 bases between. This chain's CDR3 is CASSFAGDTEAFF. The CDR3 DNA sequence: TGTGCCAGCAGCTTTGCGGGGGACACTGAAGCTTTCTTT.

This clonotype has more than one count but fewer than ten. The chain has TRBV12-5 and TRBJ2-1; D gene uncertain. Germline assignment: CDR1 LGHNT and CDR2 FRNRAP. The CDR3 contains 13 residues. The germline V and J ends were trimmed by 7 bases and 6 bases, with 13 bases remaining between them. The CDR3 nucleotides are TGTGCTAGTGCCAGGACCGAAGTCAATGAGCAGTTCTTC. It yields the protein CASARTEVNEQFF.

This clonotype was detected a few times. This sequence joins TRBV7-2 and TRBJ2-2; D remains unclear. Germline V gene sequence: CDR1 SGHTA, CDR2 FQGNSA. The CDR3 sequence is 14 residues long. V was cut by 0 bases and J by 4 bases, with 6 bases left in between. The CDR3 nucleotides read TGTGCCAGCAGCTTAGCACCAACCACCGGGGAGCTGTTTTTT. The encoded protein is CASSLAPTTGELFF.

Of note for this clonotype: Possible read error: a much larger clone is one base away. The V gene is TRBV7-6, the J gene TRBJ1-1, with D maybe TRBD1 (5 bases). CDR3 size: 16 residues. Germline V gene data show CDR1 as SGHVS and CDR2 as FNYEAQ. The DNA of the CDR3 is TGTACCAGCAGCTTAAAAGCTTCGACAGCCCCTGGTCCGGCTTTCTTT. Translation gives CTSSLKASTAPGPAFF.

Ten or more counts support this clonotype. This rearrangement joins TRBV12-3 or TRBV12-4 to TRBJ2-7, with a weak D call TRBD1 (6 bases). This CDR3 spans 12 amino acids. With 8 bases removed from V and 3 bases from J, the gap between germline ends came to 11 bases. The CDR3 reads CASAPDSYEQYF. The CDR3 region has the DNA TGTGCCAGCGCCCCGGACAGCTACGAGCAGTACTTC.

The chain recombines TRBV12-3 or TRBV12-4 with TRBJ2-2; TRBD1 aligns across 7 bases. The CDR3 covers 15 residues. The junction had 8 bases not matched to a gene; V was cut back by 3 bases and J by 7 bases. The CDR3 DNA follows: TGTGCCAGCAGTTTTAGGGGGCCTGGCGGCGGGGAGCTGTTTTTT. Translating it yields CASSFRGPGGGELFF.

This chain uses TRBV20-1 with TRBJ1-5, with D unclear. From germline, CDR1 is DFQATT and CDR2 SNEGSKA (reference sequence). CDR3 length: 16 amino acids. Trimming removed 4 bases from V and 0 bases from J, with 16 bases in between. The CDR3 nucleotides read TGCAGTGCTATAGTGTTGGGAAGGAATAGCAATCAGCCCCAGCATTTT. It translates to CSAIVLGRNSNQPQHF.

The rearrangement links TRBV4-1 to TRBJ2-1; D is unresolved. V gave up 6 bases and J gave up 0 bases, with 15 bases separating them. Germline V gene lookup returns CDR1 MGHRA and CDR2 YSYEKL. CDR3 length: 16 residues. This CDR3 is CASRERSELSYNEQFF. The CDR3 region has the DNA TGCGCCAGCAGGGAAAGGTCAGAGCTCTCCTACAATGAGCAGTTCTTC.

This clonotype was counted between two and nine times. The chain joins TRBV7-2 to TRBJ2-5, with 7 positions matching TRBD1. Trimming at V came to 5 bases and at J to 0 bases, leaving 18 bases not matched to a gene. Germline V gives CDR1 SGHTA, CDR2 FQGNSA. This CDR3 has 19 residues. CDR3: CASSQGDEDTLVYQETQYF. The CDR3 DNA sequence: TGTGCCAGCAGCCAGGGGGACGAGGACACCCTCGTTTACCAAGAGACCCAGTACTTC.

This chain links TRBV19 with TRBJ2-1; no clear D gene. Trimming took 0 bases from V and 7 from J, leaving 13 bases between them. Germline-derived CDR1 and CDR2 are LNHDA and SQIVND (reference sequence). The length of the CDR3 is 15 residues. CDR3 amino acids: CASSIDHRVGNEQFF. CDR3 DNA: TGTGCCAGTAGTATAGATCACCGGGTAGGTAATGAGCAGTTCTTC.

V usage is TRBV4-2 and J usage is TRBJ1-5; D unresolved. The CDR3 sequence is 13 residues long. The V end was cut by 1 base, the J end by 5 bases, with 6 bases between. Per the germline V gene, CDR1 is LGHNA and CDR2 is YNFKEQ. CDR3 in DNA: TGTGCCAGCAGCCAAGTCGAGGATCAGCCCCAGCATTTT. Protein: CASSQVEDQPQHF.

In its sample, this clonotype was seen a few times. V and J are TRBV7-9 and TRBJ2-7, with D uncertain. Per the germline V gene, CDR1 is SEHNR and CDR2 is FQNEAQ (reference sequence). V was pared by 10 bases and J by 2 bases, with 21 bases between. The CDR3 length is 15 residues. CDR3 in DNA: TGTGCCACCGCCCCGCCCGGCCCAGCAACCTACGAGCAGTACTTC. This codes for CATAPPGPATYEQYF.

Note on this clonotype: Sequence at one end of the junction differs from germline and may be a read error. The genes are TRBV7-3 and TRBJ2-3; D may match TRBD1 or TRBD2 (5 bases each). The CDR3 loop spans 13 amino acids. Germline CDR1 SGHTA, CDR2 FQGTGA. CDR3 DNA: TGTGCCAGAAGCTTAGTGAGGGGAAATACGCAGTATTTT. Its translation is CARSLVRGNTQYF.

This chain links TRBV2 with TRBJ1-2, with 7 nucleotides matching TRBD1. This CDR3 has 14 residues. Germline V lookup: CDR1 SNHLY, CDR2 FYNNEI. The V segment lost 7 bases and the J segment 0 bases; nucleotides outside the gene matches: 5. The CDR3 region has the DNA TGTGCCAGCAAGAGACAGGGTCCTAACTATGGCTACACCTTC. Translation gives CASKRQGPNYGYTF.

In its sample, this clonotype was seen once. The gene calls are TRBV14 and TRBJ1-1, with D uncertain. Trimming removed 4 bases at V and 4 bases at J, with 10 bases between. This CDR3 is built from 13 residues. Germline CDR1 SGHDN, CDR2 FVKESK. The CDR3: CASSPMGITEAFF. In DNA form, the CDR3 reads TGTGCCAGCAGCCCCATGGGGATCACTGAAGCTTTCTTT.

The CDR3 DNA sequence: TGTGCCAGCAGGGAGGAGACAGGGTGGACTGAAGCTTTCTTT. Residues: CASREETGWTEAFF. The rearrangement links TRBV6-6 to TRBJ1-1; 7 bases match TRBD1. Germline CDR1 reads MNHNY; CDR2 reads SVGAGI (reference sequence). Unmatched junction bases numbered 9, after V lost 6 bases and J lost 5 bases. The CDR3 covers 14 residues.

The J gene is TRBJ2-7, the V gene TRBV7-2; the match to TRBD2 covers 8 bases. V lost 4 bases and J lost 3; bases outside the gene matches: 8. The CDR3 totals 15 residues. Looked up from germline, CDR1 is SGHTA and CDR2 is FQGNSA. The CDR3 bases are TGTGCCAGCAGCTGGGGACTAGAGCGAGACTACGAGCAGTACTTC. Its protein is CASSWGLERDYEQYF.

This clonotype was seen a handful of times. The CDR3 sequence: CASSFVRDREAFF. CDR3 nucleotide sequence: TGTGCCAGCAGTTTCGTCCGCGACCGAGAAGCTTTCTTT. The chain links TRBV28 to TRBJ1-1; no clear D. Trimming pared 3 bases from V and 8 bases from J, leaving 13 bases between. The CDR3 extends over 13 amino acids. Looked up from germline, CDR1 is MDHEN and CDR2 is SYDVKM.